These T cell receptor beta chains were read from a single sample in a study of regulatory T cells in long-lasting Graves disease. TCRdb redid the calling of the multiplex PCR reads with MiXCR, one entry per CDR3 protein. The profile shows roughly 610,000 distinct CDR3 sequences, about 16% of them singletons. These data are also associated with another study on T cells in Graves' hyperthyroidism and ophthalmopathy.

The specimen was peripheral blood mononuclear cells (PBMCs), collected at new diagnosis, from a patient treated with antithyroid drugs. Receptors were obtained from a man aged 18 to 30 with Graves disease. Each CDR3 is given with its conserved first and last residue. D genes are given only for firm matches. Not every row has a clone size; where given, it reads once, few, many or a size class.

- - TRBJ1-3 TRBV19 CASSMGVSGNTIYF TGTGCCAGTAGTATGGGGGTCTCTGGAAACACCATATATTTT
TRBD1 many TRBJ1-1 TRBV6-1 CASRPGGQGDPEAFF TGTGCCAGCCGCCCAGGGGGACAGGGGGACCCTGAAGCTTTCTTT
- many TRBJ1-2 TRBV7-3 CASSSTGDRGYTF TGTGCCAGCAGCTCAACGGGGGACCGGGGCTACACCTTC
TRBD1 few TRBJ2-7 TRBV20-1 CSARDPRGTYEQYF TGCAGTGCTAGAGACCCCAGGGGGACCTACGAGCAGTACTTC
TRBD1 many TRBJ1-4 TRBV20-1 CSARETGGYEKLFF TGCAGTGCTAGAGAAACAGGGGGCTATGAAAAACTGTTTTTT
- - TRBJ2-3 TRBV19 CASSMVWAALDTQYF TGTGCCAGTAGTATGGTCTGGGCAGCCCTGGATACGCAGTATTTT
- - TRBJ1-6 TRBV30 CAWKRGQGYNSPLHF TGTGCCTGGAAACGAGGGCAGGGATATAATTCACCCCTCCACTTT
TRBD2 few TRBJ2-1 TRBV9 CASSAYVAGAPYNEQFF TGTGCCAGCAGCGCATACGTAGCGGGTGCTCCCTACAATGAGCAGTTCTTC
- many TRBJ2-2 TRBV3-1 CASSLQAGAGELFF TGTGCCAGCAGCCTACAGGCGGGGGCTGGGGAGCTGTTTTTT
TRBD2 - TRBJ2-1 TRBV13 CASSTGTSASSYNEQFF TGTGCCAGCAGCACAGGGACTAGCGCAAGCTCCTACAATGAGCAGTTCTTC
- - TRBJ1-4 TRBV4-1 CASSRGLNEKLFF TGCGCCAGCAGCCGAGGGCTTAATGAAAAACTGTTTTTT
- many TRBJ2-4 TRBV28 CASSMWGESKNIQYF TGTGCCAGCAGTATGTGGGGAGAGTCCAAAAACATTCAGTACTTC
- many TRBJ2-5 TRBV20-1 CSAPYLNGETQYF TGCAGTGCCCCGTACCTAAACGGAGAGACCCAGTACTTC
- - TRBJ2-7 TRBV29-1 CSVEEWGYEQYF TGCAGCGTTGAAGAGTGGGGATACGAGCAGTACTTC
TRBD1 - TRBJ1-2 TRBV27 CASSYTWDSGYGYTF TGTGCCAGCAGTTATACGTGGGACAGCGGCTATGGCTACACCTTC
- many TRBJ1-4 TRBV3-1 CASSRPDGGNEKLFF TGTGCCAGCAGCCGCCCCGACGGGGGTAATGAAAAACTGTTTTTT
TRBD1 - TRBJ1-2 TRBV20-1 CSATKPDRVYGYTF TGCAGTGCTACAAAACCGGACAGGGTGTATGGCTACACCTTC
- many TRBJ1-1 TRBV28 CASLSRSQPYTEAFF TGTGCCAGTTTAAGTAGGAGCCAGCCTTACACTGAAGCTTTCTTT
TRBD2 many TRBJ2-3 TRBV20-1 CSARLAGVVDTQYF TGCAGTGCCCGACTAGCGGGAGTGGTAGATACGCAGTATTTT
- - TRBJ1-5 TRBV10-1 CASARRRINQPQHF TGCGCCAGCGCTAGACGGAGAATCAATCAGCCCCAGCATTTT
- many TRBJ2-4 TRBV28 CASSLFGILKGKNIQYF TGTGCCAGCAGTTTGTTCGGCATTCTAAAGGGCAAAAACATTCAGTACTTC
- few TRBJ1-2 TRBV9 CASSVGQRHGYTF TGTGCCAGCAGCGTAGGACAGAGACATGGCTACACCTTC
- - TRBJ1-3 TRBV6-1 CASSVSGRAFSGNTIYF TGTGCCAGCAGTGTTTCGGGACGGGCCTTCTCTGGAAACACCATATATTTT
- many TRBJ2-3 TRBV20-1 CSARFQDTQYF TGCAGTGCTAGATTTCAGGATACGCAGTATTTT
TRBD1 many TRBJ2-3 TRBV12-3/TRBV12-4 CASSPGQAGLGSTDTQYF TGTGCCAGCAGTCCCGGACAGGCTGGCTTGGGTAGCACAGATACGCAGTATTTT
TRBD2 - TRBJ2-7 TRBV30 CVWSVPVAGVNEQYF TGTGTCTGGAGTGTACCGGTAGCGGGAGTGAACGAGCAGTACTTC
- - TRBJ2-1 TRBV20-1 CSARDSSSELMSYNEQFF TGCAGTGCTAGAGATTCGTCTAGCGAGTTAATGTCCTACAATGAGCAGTTCTTC
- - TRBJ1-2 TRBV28 CASTGRGGGYGYTF TGTGCCAGCACTGGCAGGGGCGGAGGCTATGGCTACACCTTC
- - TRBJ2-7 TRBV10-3 CAISDLRETYEQYF TGTGCCATCAGTGATCTTCGGGAGACCTACGAGCAGTACTTC
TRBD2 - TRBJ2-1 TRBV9 CASSANGGEFYNEQFF TGTGCCAGCAGCGCAAATGGGGGGGAGTTTTACAATGAGCAGTTCTTC
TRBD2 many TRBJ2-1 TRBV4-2 CASSLSLSGSGYEQFF TGTGCCAGCAGCCTGTCACTCAGCGGGAGCGGATATGAGCAGTTCTTC
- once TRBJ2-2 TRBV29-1 CSVFFFTGELFF TGCAGCGTTTTTTTTTTCACCGGGGAGCTGTTTTTT
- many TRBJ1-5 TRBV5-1 CASSLEGVTNQPQHF TGCGCCAGCAGCTTGGAGGGGGTTACCAATCAACCCCAGCATTTT
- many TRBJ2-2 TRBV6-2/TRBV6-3 CASSYSKTSRNTGELFF TGTGCCAGCAGTTACTCGAAAACTAGCCGGAACACCGGGGAGCTGTTTTTT
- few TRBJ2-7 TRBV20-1 CSARDQLRGSGYEQYF TGCAGTGCTAGAGATCAACTACGGGGGAGTGGCTACGAGCAGTACTTC